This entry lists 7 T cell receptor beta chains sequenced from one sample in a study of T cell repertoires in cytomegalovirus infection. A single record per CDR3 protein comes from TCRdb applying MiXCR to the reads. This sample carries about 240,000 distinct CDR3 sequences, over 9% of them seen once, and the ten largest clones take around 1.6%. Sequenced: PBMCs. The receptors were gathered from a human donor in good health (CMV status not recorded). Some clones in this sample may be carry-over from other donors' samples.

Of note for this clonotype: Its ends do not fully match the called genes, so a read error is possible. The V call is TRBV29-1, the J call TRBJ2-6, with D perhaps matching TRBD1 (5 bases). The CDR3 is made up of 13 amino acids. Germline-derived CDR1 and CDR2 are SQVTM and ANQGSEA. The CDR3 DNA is TGCAGCGTAGAGAACTCTGGGGCCAACGTCCTGTCTTTC. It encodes CSVENSGANVLSF. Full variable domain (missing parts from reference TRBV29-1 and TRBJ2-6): SAVISQKPSRDICQRGTSLTIQCQVDSQVTMMFWYRQQPGQSLTLIATANQGSEATYESGFVIDKFPISRPNLTFSTLTVSNMSPEDSSIYLCSVENSGANVLSFGAGSRLTVL.

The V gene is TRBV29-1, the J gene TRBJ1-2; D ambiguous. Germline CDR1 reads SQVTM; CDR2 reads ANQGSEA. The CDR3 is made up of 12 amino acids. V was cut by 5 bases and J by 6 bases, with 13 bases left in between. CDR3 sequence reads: CSVNRAANGYTF. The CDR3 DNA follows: TGCAGCGTTAATAGGGCAGCGAATGGCTACACCTTC.

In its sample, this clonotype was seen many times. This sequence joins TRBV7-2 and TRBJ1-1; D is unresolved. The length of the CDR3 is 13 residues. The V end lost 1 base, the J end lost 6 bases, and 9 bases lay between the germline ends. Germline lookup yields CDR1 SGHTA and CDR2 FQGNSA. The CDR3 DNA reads TGTGCCAGCAGCTTAGAGGCGCGCTCTGAAGCTTTCTTT. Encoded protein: CASSLEARSEAFF.

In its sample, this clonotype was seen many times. For the CDR3, the DNA is TGTGCCAGCAGCTTAAGGGGGGGCTCCGCCACCGGGGAGCTGTTTTTT. It specifies CASSLRGGSATGELFF. This sequence joins TRBV6-2 or TRBV6-3 and TRBJ2-2, with D perhaps matching TRBD2 (7 bases). Germline values: CDR1 MNHEY, CDR2 SVGEGT. The CDR3 covers 16 residues. V was pared by 6 bases and J by 4 bases, with 18 bases between.

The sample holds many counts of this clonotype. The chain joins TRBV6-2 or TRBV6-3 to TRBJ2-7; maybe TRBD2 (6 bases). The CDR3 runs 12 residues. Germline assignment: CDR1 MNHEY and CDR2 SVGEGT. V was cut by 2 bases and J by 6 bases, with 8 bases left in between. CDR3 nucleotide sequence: TGTGCCAGCAGTTACGGAGGGTTCGAGCAGTACTTC. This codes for CASSYGGFEQYF.

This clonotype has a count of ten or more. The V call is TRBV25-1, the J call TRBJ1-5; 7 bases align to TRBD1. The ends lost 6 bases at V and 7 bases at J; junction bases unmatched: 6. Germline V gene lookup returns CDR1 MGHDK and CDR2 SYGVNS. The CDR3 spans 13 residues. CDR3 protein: CASRQGQEQPQHF. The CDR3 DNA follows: TGTGCCAGCAGACAGGGGCAGGAACAGCCCCAGCATTTT.

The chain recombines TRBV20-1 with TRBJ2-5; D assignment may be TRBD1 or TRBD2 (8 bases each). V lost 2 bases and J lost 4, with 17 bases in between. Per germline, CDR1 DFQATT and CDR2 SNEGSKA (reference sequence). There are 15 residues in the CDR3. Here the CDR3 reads CSARRTGLAGETQYF. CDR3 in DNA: TGCAGTGCTAGAAGGACAGGGCTAGCGGGAGAGACCCAGTACTTC.